This TCR beta chain stems from a study of metastatic and nonmetastatic thyroid tumors. Background on the study: Repertoires were compared across blood and tumor or nodule tissue from malignant and benign thyroid patients. Study results and limitations: A significant increase in TCR beta diversity was reportedly seen in malignant thyroid tumors relative to benign nodules, in blood and tumor.

Germline loops: CDR1 SGHAT, CDR2 FQNNGV. Trimming removed 5 bases at V and 0 bases at J, with 11 bases between. This CDR3 region has 16 residues. Regarding this clone: The antigen remains undetermined.

All patients were untreated before thyroid surgery. As processed by the authors: It was from CDR3 differences across clinicopathological groups that a distant-metastasis classifier for papillary thyroid cancer was built. Via MiXCR, TCRdb re-called the PCR reads. It is TCRdb's table, rather than the study itself, that gives the V and J calls and clone size. The top ten clones hold approximately 10% of a sample with about 38,000 clones, under 30% of them seen once. The material sequenced was blood. This sequence originates from a male donor with papillary thyroid cancer or a benign thyroid nodule (not recorded which). Some clones in this sample may be carry-over from other donors' samples. The chain carries TRBV11-2 and TRBJ1-6; perhaps TRBD1 as D (5 bases). CDR3 coding DNA: TGTGCCAGCAGCCCGCGGGGGAGCTCCTATAATTCACCCCTCCACTTT. It is translated as CASSPRGSSYNSPLHF.